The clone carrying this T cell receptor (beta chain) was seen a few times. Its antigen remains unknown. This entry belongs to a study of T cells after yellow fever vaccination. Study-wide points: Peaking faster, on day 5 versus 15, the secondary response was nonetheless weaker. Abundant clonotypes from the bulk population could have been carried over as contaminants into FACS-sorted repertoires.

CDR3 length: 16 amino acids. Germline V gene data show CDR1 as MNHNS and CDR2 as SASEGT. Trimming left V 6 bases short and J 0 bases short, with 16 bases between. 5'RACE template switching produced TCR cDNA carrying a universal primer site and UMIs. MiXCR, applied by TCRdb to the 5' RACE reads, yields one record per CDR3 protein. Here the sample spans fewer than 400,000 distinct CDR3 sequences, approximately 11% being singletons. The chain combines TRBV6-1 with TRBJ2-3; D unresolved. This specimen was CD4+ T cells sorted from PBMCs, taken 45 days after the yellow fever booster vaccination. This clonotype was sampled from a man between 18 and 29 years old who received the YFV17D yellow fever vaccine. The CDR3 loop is CASRDRSLLSTDTQYF. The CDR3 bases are TGTGCCAGCAGAGACCGGAGCTTACTTAGCACAGATACGCAGTATTTT.